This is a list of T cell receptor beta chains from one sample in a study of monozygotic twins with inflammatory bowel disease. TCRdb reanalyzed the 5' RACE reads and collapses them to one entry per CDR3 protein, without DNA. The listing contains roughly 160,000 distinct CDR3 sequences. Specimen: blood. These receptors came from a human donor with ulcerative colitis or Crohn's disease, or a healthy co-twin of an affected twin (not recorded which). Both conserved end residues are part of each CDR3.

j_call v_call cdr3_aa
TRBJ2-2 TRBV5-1 CASSLAPGGISNTGELFF
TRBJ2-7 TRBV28 CASRPGLAGGSRSYEQYF
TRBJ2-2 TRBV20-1 CSARRHSNTGELFF
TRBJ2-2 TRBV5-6 CASSLAQGHNTGELFF
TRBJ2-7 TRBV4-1 CASSQPDGQATYEQYF
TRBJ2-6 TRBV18 CASSPPGANVLTF
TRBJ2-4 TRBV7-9 CASSLTELAGAKNIQYF
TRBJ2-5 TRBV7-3 CASSLSGERETQYF
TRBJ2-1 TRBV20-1 CSARDSNEQFF
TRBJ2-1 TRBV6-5 CASSPGPYNEQFF
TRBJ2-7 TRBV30 CAWSAGSPGEQYF
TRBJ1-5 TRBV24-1 CATSDTTRKRPQHF
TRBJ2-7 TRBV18 CASSRVQGYEQYF